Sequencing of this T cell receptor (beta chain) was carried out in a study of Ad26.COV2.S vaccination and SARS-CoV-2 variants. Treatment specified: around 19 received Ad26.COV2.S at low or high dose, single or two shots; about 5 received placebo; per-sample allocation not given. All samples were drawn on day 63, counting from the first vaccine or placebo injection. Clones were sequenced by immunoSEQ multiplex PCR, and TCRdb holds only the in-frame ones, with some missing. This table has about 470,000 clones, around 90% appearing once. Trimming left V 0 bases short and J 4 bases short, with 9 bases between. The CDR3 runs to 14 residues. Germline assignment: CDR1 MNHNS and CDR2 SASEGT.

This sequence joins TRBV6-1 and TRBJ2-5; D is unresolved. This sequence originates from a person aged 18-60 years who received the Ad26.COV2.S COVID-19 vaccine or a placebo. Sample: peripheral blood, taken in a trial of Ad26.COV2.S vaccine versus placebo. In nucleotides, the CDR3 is TGTGCCAGCAGTGAAGCGCCGGGTCGAGAGACCCAGTACTTC. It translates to CASSEAPGRETQYF.